Sequencing of this TCR beta chain was carried out in a study of blood T cells in healthy people across ages. Primers used in a second PCR of about 6 to 11 cycles were a sample-barcoded 5' primer and a J-beta primer mix. Individual samples furnished no less than 2.5 million CDR3-containing paired-end reads apiece. One entry per CDR3 protein results from TCRdb running MiXCR on the 5' RACE reads. The profile shows 1.5 million or so distinct CDR3 sequences, 35% to 45% of them singletons. This clonotype was seen a single time. Its target is unknown. Findings and limits, study-wide: TCR beta diversity, measured per million T cells, fell in a roughly linear way with age.

V lost 4 bases and J 0 bases, leaving 9 bases between the germline ends. CDR1 is SQVTM, CDR2 ANQGSEA, per germline. The CDR3 totals 13 residues. This sequence was found in a woman between 18 and 29 years old in good health. The sequenced material came from blood. V gene TRBV29-1 combines with J gene TRBJ1-1, with D hard to call. CDR3 sequence: CSVVGYLNTEAFF. In DNA, the CDR3 is TGCAGCGTTGTAGGCTACCTGAACACTGAAGCTTTCTTT. The variable domain in full, with the rest retrieved from reference TRBV29-1 and TRBJ1-1, is SAVISQKPSRDICQRGTSLTIQCQVDSQVTMMFWYRQQPGQSLTLIATANQGSEATYESGFVIDKFPISRPNLTFSTLTVSNMSPEDSSIYLCSVVGYLNTEAFFGQGTRLTVV.